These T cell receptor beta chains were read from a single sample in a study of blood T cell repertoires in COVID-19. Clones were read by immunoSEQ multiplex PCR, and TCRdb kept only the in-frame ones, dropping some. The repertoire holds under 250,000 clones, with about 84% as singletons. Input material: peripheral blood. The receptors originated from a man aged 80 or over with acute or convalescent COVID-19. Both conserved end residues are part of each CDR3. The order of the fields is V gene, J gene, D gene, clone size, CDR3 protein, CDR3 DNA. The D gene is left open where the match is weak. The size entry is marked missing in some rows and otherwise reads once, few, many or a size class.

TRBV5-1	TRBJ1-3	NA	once	CASSPAGPGSSGNTIYF	TGCGCCAGCAGCCCCGCGGGTCCTGGGTCCTCTGGAAACACCATATATTTT
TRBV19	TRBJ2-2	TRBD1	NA	CASTRGTGTAGELFF	TGTGCCAGCACCAGGGGGACAGGGACCGCCGGGGAGCTGTTTTTT
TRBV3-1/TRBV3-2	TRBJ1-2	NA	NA	CASSPGTSGYTF	TGTGCCAGCAGCCCCGGGACATCTGGCTACACCTTC
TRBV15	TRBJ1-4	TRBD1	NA	CATSGTGLVATNEKLFF	TGTGCCACCAGTGGGACAGGATTGGTTGCAACTAATGAAAAACTGTTTTTT
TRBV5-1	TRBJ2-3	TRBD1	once	CASSSSGTGIDTQYF	TGCGCCAGCAGCTCCTCCGGGACAGGGATAGATACGCAGTATTTT
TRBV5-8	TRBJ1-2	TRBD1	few	CASSSGQGRGYTF	TGTGCCAGCAGCTCCGGACAGGGTCGGGGCTACACCTTC
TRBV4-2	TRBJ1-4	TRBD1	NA	CASSQTRQGGGEKLFF	TGTGCCAGCAGCCAAACTAGACAGGGGGGCGGGGAAAAACTGTTTTTT
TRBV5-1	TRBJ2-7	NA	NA	CASTQTGSYEQYF	TGCGCCAGCACTCAGACAGGATCCTACGAGCAGTACTTC
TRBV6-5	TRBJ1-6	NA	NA	CASSPRAGSHSPLHF	TGTGCCAGCAGTCCCCGCGCGGGCTCCCATTCACCCCTCCACTTT
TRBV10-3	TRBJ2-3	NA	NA	CAIRREATDTQYF	TGTGCCATCAGGCGGGAAGCTACAGATACGCAGTATTTT
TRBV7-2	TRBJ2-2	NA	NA	CASSPQGGGELFF	TGTGCCAGCAGCCCACAGGGTGGCGGGGAGCTGTTTTTT
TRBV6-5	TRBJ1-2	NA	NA	CASSPLGGYGYTF	TGTGCCAGCAGTCCCCTCGGGGGATATGGCTACACCTTC
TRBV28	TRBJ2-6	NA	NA	CASSLGLQQSGANVLTF	TGTGCCAGCAGTTTAGGTCTACAGCAGTCTGGGGCCAACGTCCTGACTTTC
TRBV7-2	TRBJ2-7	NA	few	CASSLDAGISAEQYF	TGTGCCAGCAGCTTAGATGCAGGGATCTCGGCTGAGCAGTACTTC
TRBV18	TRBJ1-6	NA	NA	CASSPPGGHNSPLHF	TGTGCCAGCTCACCACCCGGGGGGCACAATTCACCCCTCCACTTT
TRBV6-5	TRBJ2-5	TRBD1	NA	CASSYGTGPKTQYF	TGTGCCAGCAGTTATGGGACAGGTCCAAAGACCCAGTACTTC
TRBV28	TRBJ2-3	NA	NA	CASSLTGLPDTQYF	TGTGCCAGCAGTTTGACAGGCCTCCCAGATACGCAGTATTTT
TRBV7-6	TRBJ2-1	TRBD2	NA	CASSPRAGGPGGVAGQFF	TGTGCCAGCAGCCCCCGGGCTGGGGGACCGGGAGGGGTAGCGGGGCAGTTCTTC
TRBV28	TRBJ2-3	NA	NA	CASRGPGTDTQYF	TGTGCCAGCAGGGGCCCCGGCACAGATACGCAGTATTTT
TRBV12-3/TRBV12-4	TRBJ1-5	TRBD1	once	CASSPGQGTEHF	TGTGCCAGCAGTCCCGGACAGGGGACAGAGCATTTT
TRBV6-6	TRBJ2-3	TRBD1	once	CASSPTGASSSTDTQYF	TGTGCCAGCAGTCCGACAGGGGCCTCTTCTAGCACAGATACGCAGTATTTT
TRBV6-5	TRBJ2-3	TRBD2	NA	CASSSGGLRLDTQYF	TGTGCCAGCAGTAGCGGGGGGCTTCGTCTAGATACGCAGTATTTT
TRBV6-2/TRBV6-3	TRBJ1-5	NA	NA	CASSYGVSRGEFQPQHF	TGTGCCAGCAGTTACGGGGTCAGCCGGGGGGAGTTTCAGCCCCAGCATTTT
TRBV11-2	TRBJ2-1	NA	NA	CASSFHLRGAIKEQFF	TGTGCCAGCAGCTTCCACCTCCGGGGGGCGATTAAGGAGCAGTTCTTC
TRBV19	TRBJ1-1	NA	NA	CASSTGVEAFF	TGTGCCAGTAGTACCGGGGTTGAAGCTTTCTTT
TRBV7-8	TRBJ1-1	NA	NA	CASSLGDITNTEAFF	TGTGCCAGCAGCTTAGGGGACATAACGAACACTGAAGCTTTCTTT
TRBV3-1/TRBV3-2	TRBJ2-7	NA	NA	CASSQDQLSMQYF	TGTGCCAGCAGCCAAGATCAACTGTCAATGCAGTACTTC
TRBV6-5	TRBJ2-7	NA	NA	CASTGQQAYEQYF	TGTGCCAGCACCGGACAGCAGGCCTACGAGCAGTACTTC
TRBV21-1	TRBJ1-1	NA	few	CASSKVRGSNTEAFF	TGTGCCAGCAGCAAAGTACGAGGGTCTAACACTGAAGCTTTCTTT
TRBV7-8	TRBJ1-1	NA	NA	CASRKGINTEAFF	TGTGCCAGCAGAAAGGGGATAAACACTGAAGCTTTCTTT
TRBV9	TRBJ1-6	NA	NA	CASSVGPPEGPSPLHF	TGTGCCAGCAGCGTAGGTCCGCCGGAGGGCCCTTCACCCCTCCACTTT
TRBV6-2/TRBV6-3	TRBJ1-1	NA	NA	CASSEQGAEAFF	TGTGCCAGCAGCGAACAGGGAGCTGAAGCTTTCTTT